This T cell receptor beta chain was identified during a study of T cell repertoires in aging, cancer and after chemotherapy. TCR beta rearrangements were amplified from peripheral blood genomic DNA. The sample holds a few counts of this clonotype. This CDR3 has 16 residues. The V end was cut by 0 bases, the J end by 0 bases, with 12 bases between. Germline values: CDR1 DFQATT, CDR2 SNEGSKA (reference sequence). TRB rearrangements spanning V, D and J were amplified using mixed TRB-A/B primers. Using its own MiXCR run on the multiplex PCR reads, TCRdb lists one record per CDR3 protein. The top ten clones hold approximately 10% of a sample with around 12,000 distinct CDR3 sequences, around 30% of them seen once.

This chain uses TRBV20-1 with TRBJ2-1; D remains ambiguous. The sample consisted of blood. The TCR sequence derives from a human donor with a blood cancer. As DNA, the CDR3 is TGCAGTGCTAGAGAGTATGGCCTTAGCTCCTACAATGAGCAGTTCTTC. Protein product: CSAREYGLSSYNEQFF.